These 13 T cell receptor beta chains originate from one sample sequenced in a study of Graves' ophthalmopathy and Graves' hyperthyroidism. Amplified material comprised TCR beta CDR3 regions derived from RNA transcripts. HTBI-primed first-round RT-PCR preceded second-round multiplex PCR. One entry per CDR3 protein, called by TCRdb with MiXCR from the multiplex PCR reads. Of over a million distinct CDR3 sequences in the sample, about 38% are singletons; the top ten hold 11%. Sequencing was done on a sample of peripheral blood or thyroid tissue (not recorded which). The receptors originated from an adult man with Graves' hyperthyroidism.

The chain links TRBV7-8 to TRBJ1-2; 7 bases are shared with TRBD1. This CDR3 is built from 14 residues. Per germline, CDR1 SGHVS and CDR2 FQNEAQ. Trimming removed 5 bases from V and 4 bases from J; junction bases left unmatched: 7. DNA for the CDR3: TGTGCCAGCAGCCCGAGGGACAGTATCTATGGCTACACCTTC. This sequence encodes CASSPRDSIYGYTF. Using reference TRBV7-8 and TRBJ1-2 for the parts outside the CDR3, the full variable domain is GAGVSQSPRYKVAKRGQDVALRCDPISGHVSLFWYQQALGQGPEFLTYFQNEAQLDKSGLPSDRFFAERPEGSVSTLKIQRTQQEDSAVYLCASSPRDSIYGYTFGSGTRLTVV.

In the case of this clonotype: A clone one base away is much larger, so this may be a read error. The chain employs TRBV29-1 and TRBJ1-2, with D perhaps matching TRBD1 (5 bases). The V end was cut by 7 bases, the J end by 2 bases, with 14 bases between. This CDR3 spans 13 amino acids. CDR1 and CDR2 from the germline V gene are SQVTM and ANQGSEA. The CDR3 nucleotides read TGCAGCGCTATGGCGGGGCAGAACTATGGCTACACCTTC. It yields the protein CSAMAGQNYGYTF.

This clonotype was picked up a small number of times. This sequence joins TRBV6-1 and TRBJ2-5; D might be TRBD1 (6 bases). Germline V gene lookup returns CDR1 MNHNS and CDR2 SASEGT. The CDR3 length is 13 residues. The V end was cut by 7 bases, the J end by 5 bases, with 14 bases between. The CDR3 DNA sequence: TGTGCCAGCACTCAACAGGGTTTTGAGACCCAGTACTTC. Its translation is CASTQQGFETQYF.

Written as DNA, the CDR3 is TGTGCCAGCAGCCCGGCGGGGGGCGCGTCCACTGAAGCTTTCTTT. Translation gives CASSPAGGASTEAFF. V is TRBV5-4 and J is TRBJ1-1, with D possibly TRBD1 on 6 matching bases. The CDR3 length is 15 residues. Germline V gives CDR1 SGHNT, CDR2 YYREEE (reference sequence). The germline V and J ends were trimmed by 4 bases and 4 bases, with 17 bases remaining between them. Full variable domain (remainder filled in from reference TRBV5-4 and TRBJ1-1): ETGVTQSPTHLIKTRGQQVTLRCSSQSGHNTVSWYQQALGQGPQFIFQYYREEENGRGNFPPRFSGLQFPNYSSELNVNALELDDSALYLCASSPAGGASTEAFFGQGTRLTVV.

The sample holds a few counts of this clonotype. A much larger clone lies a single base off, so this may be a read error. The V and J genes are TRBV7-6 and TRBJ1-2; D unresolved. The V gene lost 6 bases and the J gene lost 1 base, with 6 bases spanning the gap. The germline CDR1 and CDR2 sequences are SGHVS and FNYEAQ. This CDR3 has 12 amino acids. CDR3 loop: CASSQINYGYTF. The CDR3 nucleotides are TGTGCCAGCAGTCAAATTAACTATGGCTACACCTTC. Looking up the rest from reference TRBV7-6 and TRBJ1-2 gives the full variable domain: GAGVSQSPRYKVTKRGQDVALRCDPISGHVSLYWYRQALGQGPEFLTYFNYEAQQDKSGLPNDRFSAERPEGSISTLTIQRTEQRDSAMYRCASSQINYGYTFGSGTRLTVV.

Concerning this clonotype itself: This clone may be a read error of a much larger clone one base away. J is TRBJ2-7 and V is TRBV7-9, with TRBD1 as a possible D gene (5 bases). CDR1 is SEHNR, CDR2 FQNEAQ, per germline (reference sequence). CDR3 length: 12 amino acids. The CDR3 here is CASGLGRAEQYF. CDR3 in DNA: TGTGCCAGCGGCTTAGGCAGGGCCGAGCAGTACTTC.

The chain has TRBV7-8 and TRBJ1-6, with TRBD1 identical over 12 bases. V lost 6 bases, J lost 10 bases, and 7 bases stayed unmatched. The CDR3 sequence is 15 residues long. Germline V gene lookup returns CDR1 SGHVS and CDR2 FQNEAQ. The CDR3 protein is CASSPGTGGWSPLHF. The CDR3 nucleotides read TGTGCCAGCAGTCCCGGGACAGGGGGCTGGTCACCCCTCCACTTT. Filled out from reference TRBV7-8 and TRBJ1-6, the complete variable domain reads GAGVSQSPRYKVAKRGQDVALRCDPISGHVSLFWYQQALGQGPEFLTYFQNEAQLDKSGLPSDRFFAERPEGSVSTLKIQRTQQEDSAVYLCASSPGTGGWSPLHFGNGTRLTVT.

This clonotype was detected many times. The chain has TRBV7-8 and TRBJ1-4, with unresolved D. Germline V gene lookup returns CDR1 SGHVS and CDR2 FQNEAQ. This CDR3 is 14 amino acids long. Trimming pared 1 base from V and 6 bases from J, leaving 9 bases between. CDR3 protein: CASSLDSGDEKLFF. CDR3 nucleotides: TGTGCCAGCAGCTTAGATAGTGGGGATGAAAAACTGTTTTTT. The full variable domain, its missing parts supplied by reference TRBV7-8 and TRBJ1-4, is GAGVSQSPRYKVAKRGQDVALRCDPISGHVSLFWYQQALGQGPEFLTYFQNEAQLDKSGLPSDRFFAERPEGSVSTLKIQRTQQEDSAVYLCASSLDSGDEKLFFGSGTQLSVL.

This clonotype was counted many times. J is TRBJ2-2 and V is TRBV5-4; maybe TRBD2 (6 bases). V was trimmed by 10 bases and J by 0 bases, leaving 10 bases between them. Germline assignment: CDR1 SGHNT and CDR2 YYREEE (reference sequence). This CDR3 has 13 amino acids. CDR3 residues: CAARGTNTGELFF. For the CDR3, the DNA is TGTGCCGCCCGGGGGACGAACACCGGGGAGCTGTTTTTT.

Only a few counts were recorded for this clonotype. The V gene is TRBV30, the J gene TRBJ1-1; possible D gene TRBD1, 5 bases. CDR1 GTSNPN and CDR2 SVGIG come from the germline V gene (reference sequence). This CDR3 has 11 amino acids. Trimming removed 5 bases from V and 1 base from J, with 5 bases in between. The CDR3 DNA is TGTGCCTGGGACAGGAACACTGAAGCTTTCTTT. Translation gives CAWDRNTEAFF.

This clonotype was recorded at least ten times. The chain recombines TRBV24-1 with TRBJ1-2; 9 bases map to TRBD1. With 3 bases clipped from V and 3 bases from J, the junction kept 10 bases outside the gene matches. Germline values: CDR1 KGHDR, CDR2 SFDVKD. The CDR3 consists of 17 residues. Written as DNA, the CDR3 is TGTGCCACCAGTGATCCCCGAACAGGGGGCTACGACTATGGCTACACCTTC. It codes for CATSDPRTGGYDYGYTF.

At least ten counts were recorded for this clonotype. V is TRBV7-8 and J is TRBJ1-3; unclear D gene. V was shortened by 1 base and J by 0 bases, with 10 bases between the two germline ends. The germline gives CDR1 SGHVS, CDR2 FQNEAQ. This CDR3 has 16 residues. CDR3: CASSLDRPSSGNTIYF. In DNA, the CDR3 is TGTGCCAGCAGCTTAGACAGACCCAGCTCTGGAAACACCATATATTTT.

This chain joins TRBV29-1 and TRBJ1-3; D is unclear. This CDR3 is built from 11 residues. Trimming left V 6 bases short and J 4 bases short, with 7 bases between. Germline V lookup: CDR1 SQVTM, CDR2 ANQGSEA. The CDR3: CSVASGNTIYF. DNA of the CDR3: TGCAGCGTCGCGTCCGGAAACACCATATATTTT. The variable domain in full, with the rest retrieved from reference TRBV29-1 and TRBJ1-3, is SAVISQKPSRDICQRGTSLTIQCQVDSQVTMMFWYRQQPGQSLTLIATANQGSEATYESGFVIDKFPISRPNLTFSTLTVSNMSPEDSSIYLCSVASGNTIYFGEGSWLTVV.